This T cell receptor beta chain was documented in a study of cytomegalovirus exposure and HLA in healthy donors (dated 2017 in TCRdb). For context, the study as a whole: According to an earlier analysis of a few hundred of the donors, 150 million to 200 million T cells yielded 100 million or so unique TCR beta sequences and around 300 Gb of sequence data. An early release that covered about 640 HLA-typed donors contained around 300 gigabases of sequencing data and around 80 million unique TCR sequences. The number of typed donors differed by locus: about 620-630 for A, B, C, DRB1 and DQB1; some 500 for DQA1; approximately 600 for DPA1; and some 450 for DPB1. In a later analysis, previously published TCR beta repertoires from several hundred donors were re-analyzed and high-resolution HLA genotyping was added so that TCR occurrence patterns could be studied. Rather than drawing on any new phenotypic data, the later analysis identified candidate immune exposures from TCR beta sequences and the way those sequences occurred across donors. An earlier analysis of some 500 of the donors applied high-throughput TCR beta sequencing to assess whether each TCR beta V gene segment acted as functional or pseudogenic. Because of strong linkage in the cohort, five DR-DQ haplotypes were treated as single units for association and clustering. All discovery cohort repertoires had been generated on a single sequencing platform. The study used immunosequencing to profile the T cell repertoires of approximately 690 subjects and linked those repertoires to cytomegalovirus serostatus. To predict cytomegalovirus infection status, the study brought together high-throughput TCR immunosequencing, statistical association of individual TCRs with disease status, and machine learning. Along with the roughly 670-subject first cohort, a separate validation cohort of around 110 different subjects was used. Both class I and class II loci were covered by HLA typing, at four-digit resolution. The study aimed to test whether cataloging public T cell receptors could reveal signatures of past pathogen exposure. Across 300 to 400 genotyped donors of the cohort, an average of approximately 240,000 unique TCR beta nucleotide sequences per donor were sequenced, and roughly a sixth of those sequences were non-productive. The genetic ancestry cluster associated with self-reported Caucasian donors included about 81% of the roughly 410 genotyped donors. A later genetic analysis used genome-wide SNP genotypes for about three fifths of the roughly 700 donors, treating that subset as a discovery cohort. Donor age, sex, ethnicity and CMV serostatus were compiled alongside the repertoire data. Paper-wide results and their limitations: When HLA alleles, especially DR and DQ, strongly co-occurred, TCR associations were difficult to assign to individual alleles. In the study, approximately 160 TCR beta chains were listed as associated with cytomegalovirus. The only immune exposure information available for the cohort was CMV serostatus. A further reported finding was that TCR beta sequences accurately predicted the HLA-A and HLA-B alleles for most subjects in the first cohort. A later analysis found that TCR association rates varied across HLA loci, with DRB1 alleles showing the most associated TCRs and HLA-C alleles the fewest. While some public TCRs were present in many individuals, most TCR sequences turned up only very rarely across donors. In a later analysis, HLA-associated TCR beta chains were found to be more clonally expanded and to have lower generation probabilities than equally common non-associated chains. In a later genetic analysis, fewer N-insertions in productive TCRs were reported among donors in an Asian-associated ancestry cluster than the approximately 710-donor mean. A later genetic analysis associated a missense DCLRE1C variant with V-gene and J-gene trimming of TCR beta chains, and an independent cohort replicated the association. In vitro tests confirmed that a few of the cytomegalovirus-associated TCR beta chains recognize cytomegalovirus antigens. Linkage disequilibrium might explain the correlated functional status among segregating V segments, but an unknown experimental factor could not be ruled out. HLA typing was unavailable for some donors at each locus, so association tests used only the typed subset. Only TCR beta chains were sequenced in this cohort, and the absence of alpha or paired-chain data limited detectable features. Broadly in line with IMGT annotations, most TCR beta V segments showed up in productive rearrangements about 90% or about 30% of the time in an earlier analysis of approximately 600 of the donors. Some IMGT-functional V segments, including TRBV6-2 and TRBV6-3, could not be told apart with the 87-base-pair reads, so those segments were excluded. In a later analysis, several top co-occurrence clusters were reported to appear linked to parvovirus B19, influenza, CMV and Epstein-Barr virus. In both the original and validation cohorts, the classifier was reported to diagnose cytomegalovirus status with high specificity and sensitivity. A group of highly shared sequence variants was considered likely to be a technical artifact of the sequencing pipeline. Because counts were too low, some 17 rarely observed V segments, including chromosome 9 orphons, were left out of the earlier analysis of a few hundred of the donors. Roughly uniform sequencing depth across donors was assumed in presence/absence analyses, although this assumption may not hold. The authors suggested that the approach could potentially be generalized to other disease states and immunological phenotypes. According to a later analysis, most CMV-associated TCR beta chains appeared to be HLA-restricted, and the HLA associations seemed to be driven largely by CMV exposure. A later analysis associated around 16,000 TCR beta sequences with specific HLA alleles at a false discovery rate of 0.05.

The cohort consisted of more than 650 healthy bone marrow donors. At the time of sampling, all cohort members were nominally healthy, though unrecorded immune exposures were likely present. The donor tested CMV seropositive and was one of the 289 seropositive cohort members. Each donor provided a peripheral blood sample, and peripheral blood mononuclear cells were used for TCR beta sequencing. Genomic DNA extraction from the blood cell samples was performed with the Qiagen DNeasy Blood Extraction Kit. The CDR3 measures 15 amino acids from cysteine to phenylalanine. The read is trimmed to its CDR3 DNA, 45 bases read in frame from base 1. For CDR1 and CDR2, the germline V gene lists SGHVS and FQNEAQ. This clone came up once. Its target antigen remains unknown. Base quality data are lacking; no much larger clone is found one base away. The protocol used for the library was the immunoSEQ multiplex PCR assay. For the multiplex PCR, a mixture combining 60 forward primers for TCR Vbeta segments and 13 reverse primers for TCR Jbeta segments was used. Amplification of the CDR3 region of rearranged TCR beta genes was performed with a multiplex PCR assay on genomic DNA. On the Illumina HiSeq System, the amplified TCR beta libraries were sequenced as 87-base-pair reads. Under the source paper's analysis protocol: Across the 670 or so repertoires, a later analysis counted 75 million to 90 million unique TCR beta chains, roughly 11 million of which were shared by at least two donors. Raw reads were error-corrected and collapsed into unique sequences by a nearest-neighbor algorithm in which closely related sequences were merged to remove PCR and sequencing errors. V, D and J gene segments were assigned by aligning CDR3 sequences to IMGT reference sequences. For a sequence to be retained, at least a six-nucleotide match to both a V gene segment and a J gene segment was required. Rearrangements were classified as productive when the CDR3 lacked stop codons and remained in frame with V and J, and all other rearrangements were classified as non-productive. CDR3 was defined by IMGT convention, running from the second conserved V-encoded cysteine to the conserved J-encoded phenylalanine. The earlier analysis of about 590 of the donors excluded sequences that lacked an unambiguous match to a single V gene segment. An earlier analysis of a few hundred of the donors classified V segments as functional when productive rearrangements were above 56.7% and as segregating when the standard deviation between donors was above 5%. A statistical classification framework was developed to diagnose cytomegalovirus status using the catalog of TCR beta chain sequences. V and J gene assignment, in a later analysis, came from comparing TCR nucleotide sequences with IMGT/GENE-DB human TR gene sequences. A later analysis assigned CDR3 sequences and most-parsimonious VDJ recombination scenarios with the TCRdist pipeline. In a later analysis, each TCR beta chain was defined by its CDR3 amino acid sequence together with its V-gene family, and reads without a unique V-gene family were excluded. To address suspected cross-contamination and a sequencing artifact, a later analysis removed several hundred highly shared, low-generation-probability nucleotide sequences. A later analysis calculated a clonal expansion index for each public chain from normalized within-repertoire ranks of inferred template counts. In a later analysis, generation probabilities were computed using a VDJ recombination model fitted to out-of-frame rearrangements, and the results were checked against IGoR. A later analysis scored TCR-TCR, TCR-HLA and TCR-CMV co-occurrence with hypergeometric tests, applying a repertoire-size bias correction to TCR pairs. To estimate false discovery rates, a later analysis permuted the HLA or CMV assignments 20 times. A later analysis grouped co-occurring TCRs with DBSCAN, adding TCRdist sequence similarity when clustering within HLA-allele-positive subsets. Repertoires with fewer than 30,000 or more than 120,000 public chains, plus five repertoires with anomalous nucleotide sharing, were excluded from co-occurrence clustering. Imported from immuneACCESS, the table was reduced by TCRdb to in-frame sequences with V and J called. These copies leave out some clones; in studies compared against another copy, an unresolved V gene accounts for under half, and the cause of the remainder is not known. D and trimming come from the DNA, and the V and J calls and clone size come from that table. Across this sample there are tens of thousands of clones, with about four fifths seen only once. Of the sample, about 15% falls within the top ten clones.

The TCR was taken from a woman aged 40 to 50 in good health and CMV-seropositive. The chain is encoded by TRBV7-8 joined to TRBJ2-5; 7 bases in the middle match TRBD1. The DNA end lines up better with TRBJ2-7; the J call may be wrong. Sample: PBMCs. The DNA sequence follows: TGTGCCAGCAGCTTAGTCGGGCAGGGGGAGAACGAGCAGTACTTC. The translation is CASSLVGQGENEQYF.